A selection of T cell receptor beta chains follows, all from one sample in a study of shared clonotypes between healthy human individuals. Some clones are missing from TCRdb's copy, which holds only in-frame ones; the method was immunoSEQ multiplex PCR. Here the sample spans fewer than 850,000 clones, around 72% being singletons. The sample taken for sequencing was memory CD4+ T cells sorted from blood. The receptors originated from a woman aged 25 to 39 in good health. Each CDR3 is given with its conserved first and last residue. A D gene is named only where the DNA matches it firmly. Only part of the rows carry a size: once, few, many, or a class if the clone is expanded.

j_gene	abundance	d_gene	v_gene	CDR3nt	CDR3aa
TRBJ1-2	.	TRBD1	TRBV27	TGTGCCAGCAAGCAGGGGGAGAACTATGGCTACACCTTC	CASKQGENYGYTF
TRBJ1-1	.	.	TRBV19	TGTGCCAGTAGTATAGGCCGCCCAGAGGCTTTCTTT	CASSIGRPEAFF
TRBJ1-1	few	TRBD1	TRBV11-2	TGTGCCAGCAGCTTTGACAGGGTCACTGAAGCTTTCTTT	CASSFDRVTEAFF
TRBJ1-2	.	.	TRBV7-9	TGTGCCAGCGCATCGGGGGCGATTGGCTACACCTTC	CASASGAIGYTF
TRBJ2-7	.	TRBD2	TRBV28	TGTGCCAGCAGTTCCGGGACTAGCTCCTACGAGCAGTACTTC	CASSSGTSSYEQYF
TRBJ1-1	.	.	TRBV7-9	TGTGCCAGCAGCTTTGCAGCCAACACTGAAGCTTTCTTT	CASSFAANTEAFF
TRBJ2-7	few	TRBD1	TRBV29-1	TGCAGCGCGGGACAGGCCTACGAGCAGTACTTC	CSAGQAYEQYF
TRBJ1-4	.	.	TRBV19	TGTGCCAGTAGTCATCCGGGGGACGCCGGGGCTCGGTCTGAAAAACTGTTTTTT	CASSHPGDAGARSEKLFF
TRBJ2-7	.	TRBD1	TRBV28	TGTGCCAGCAGTCACCGGGACAGGGGCTACGAGCAGTACTTC	CASSHRDRGYEQYF
TRBJ1-3	.	.	TRBV29-1	TGCAGCGCTAAACCGACAGCTGGAAACACCATATATTTT	CSAKPTAGNTIYF
TRBJ1-2	.	.	TRBV12-5	TGTGCTAGTGGCCGGGATGCGGGGTATGGCTACACCTTC	CASGRDAGYGYTF
TRBJ1-3	.	.	TRBV7-9	TGTGCCAGCAGCTTAGCCGCAGGGTCCTACTCTGGAAACACCATATATTTT	CASSLAAGSYSGNTIYF
TRBJ2-7	.	TRBD1	TRBV7-2	TGTGCCAGCAGCTACTATGGGGCAGGGGGTACCTACGAGCAGTACTTC	CASSYYGAGGTYEQYF
TRBJ2-3	.	.	TRBV27	TGTGCCAGCAGTAAATTTGATACGCAGTATTTT	CASSKFDTQYF
TRBJ2-5	many	TRBD1	TRBV2	TGTGCCAGCAGGGTTCGACAGGGGGCGAGAGAGACCCAGTACTTC	CASRVRQGARETQYF
TRBJ2-7	.	.	TRBV2	TGTGCCAGCAGTGAAGGACCGGTCGGGATTCTCGATACCTACGAGCAGTACTTC	CASSEGPVGILDTYEQYF
TRBJ1-2	.	.	TRBV7-2	TGTGCCAGCAGCCTGAGAGGCACAGGGACTCTAGTTGGGGGCTACACCTTC	CASSLRGTGTLVGGYTF
TRBJ2-3	.	.	TRBV5-1	TGCGCCAGCAGCTTGGTCCTTCAAGGGACAGATACGCAGTATTTT	CASSLVLQGTDTQYF
TRBJ2-1	.	.	TRBV27	TGTGCCAGCGGGAGGTACAATGAGCAGTTCTTC	CASGRYNEQFF
TRBJ2-2	.	TRBD1	TRBV19	TGTGCCAGTGGGGGAAGGGACAGTAACACCGGGGAGCTGTTTTTT	CASGGRDSNTGELFF
TRBJ2-7	.	.	TRBV5-4	TGTGCCAGCAGCTTAGGGGCAGACAGAGACGAGCAGTACTTC	CASSLGADRDEQYF
TRBJ1-2	.	.	TRBV18	TGTGCCAGCTCACCAGGGGATAGGGGTAGCTATGGCTACACCTTC	CASSPGDRGSYGYTF
TRBJ2-2	.	TRBD2	TRBV28	TGTGCCAGCATAGGGGCAATGGCGGGAGGAGAAACCGGGGAGCTGTTTTTT	CASIGAMAGGETGELFF
TRBJ1-1	.	.	TRBV15	TGTGCCACCAGCAGGGTCAGGGTCAGGGGCCGGACTGAAGCTTTCTTT	CATSRVRVRGRTEAFF
TRBJ2-5	.	TRBD2	TRBV5-1	TGCGCCAGCAGCTTAGGCCTAGCGGGAGACCGGACCCAGTACTTC	CASSLGLAGDRTQYF
TRBJ1-2	.	.	TRBV28	TGTGCCAGCATTTCCGACCCGGGGGGTGGCTACACCTTC	CASISDPGGGYTF
TRBJ1-5	.	TRBD1	TRBV19	TGTGCCAGTAGTAAAACAGGGGTGAGCCAGCCCCAGCATTTT	CASSKTGVSQPQHF
TRBJ1-2	.	.	TRBV28	TGTGCCAGCAGTTTATTCGCAGGGGCTAACTATGGCTACACCTTC	CASSLFAGANYGYTF
TRBJ2-7	few	.	TRBV30	TGTGCCTTGCGGGATAGGAACTACGAGCAGTACTTC	CALRDRNYEQYF
TRBJ2-1	few	TRBD2	TRBV2	TGTGCCAGCAGTGCTCGACTAGCGGGAGGTCTTCATGAGCAGTTCTTC	CASSARLAGGLHEQFF
TRBJ1-5	.	.	TRBV19	TGTGCCAGTAATCCAGGGAGACCCTATAGCAATCAGCCCCAGCATTTT	CASNPGRPYSNQPQHF
TRBJ2-4	once	.	TRBV19	TGTGCCAGTAGTGCCCCCGGGAGTGCCAAAAACATTCAGTACTTC	CASSAPGSAKNIQYF
TRBJ2-3	.	TRBD2	TRBV27	TGTGCCAGCAGTATGGGATCGACTAGCGGAGGCACAGATACGCAGTATTTT	CASSMGSTSGGTDTQYF
TRBJ2-1	.	.	TRBV28	TGTGCCAGCAGTTCCCCCGGAGGATCCTACAATGAGCAGTTCTTC	CASSSPGGSYNEQFF
TRBJ2-4	.	TRBD1	TRBV27	TGTGCCAGCAGTCAACCTCAGGGGGCCGGGAAAAACATTCAGTACTTC	CASSQPQGAGKNIQYF
TRBJ1-5	once	.	TRBV27	TGTGCCAGCAGTTTTGGGCAGGGGTCCGATCAGCCCCAGCATTTT	CASSFGQGSDQPQHF
TRBJ2-7	.	.	TRBV5-5	TGTGCCAGCAGCTTGGAAGCGGACCTCTACGAGCAGTACTTC	CASSLEADLYEQYF
TRBJ1-5	.	.	TRBV28	TGTGCCAGCAGGGGGATGGGGGGCAACAATCAGCCCCAGCATTTT	CASRGMGGNNQPQHF
TRBJ2-7	few	.	TRBV9	TGTGCCAGCAGCGTAGGATCCCCAGACAGCTTTCTCCTCTACGAGCAGTACTTC	CASSVGSPDSFLLYEQYF
TRBJ2-4	.	TRBD2	TRBV19	TGTGCCAGTAGTATCCCCGGGACTAGCGGGAGAAGGTACATTCAGTACTTC	CASSIPGTSGRRYIQYF